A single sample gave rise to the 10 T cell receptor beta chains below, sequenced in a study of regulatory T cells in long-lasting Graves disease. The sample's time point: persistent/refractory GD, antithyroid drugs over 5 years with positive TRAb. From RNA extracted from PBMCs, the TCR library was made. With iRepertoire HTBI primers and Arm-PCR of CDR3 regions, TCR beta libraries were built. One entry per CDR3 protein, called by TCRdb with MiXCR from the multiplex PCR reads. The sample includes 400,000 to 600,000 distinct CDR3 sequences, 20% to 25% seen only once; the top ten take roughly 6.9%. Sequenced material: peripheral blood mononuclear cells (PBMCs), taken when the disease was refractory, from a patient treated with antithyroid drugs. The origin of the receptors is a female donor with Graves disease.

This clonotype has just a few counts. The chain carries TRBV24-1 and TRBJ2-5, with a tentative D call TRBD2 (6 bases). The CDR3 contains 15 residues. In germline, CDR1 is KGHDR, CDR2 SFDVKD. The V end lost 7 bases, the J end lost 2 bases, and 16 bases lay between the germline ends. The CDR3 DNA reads TGTGCCACCAGCGCATACGGCGGGGCTCAAGAGACCCAGTACTTC. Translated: CATSAYGGAQETQYF.

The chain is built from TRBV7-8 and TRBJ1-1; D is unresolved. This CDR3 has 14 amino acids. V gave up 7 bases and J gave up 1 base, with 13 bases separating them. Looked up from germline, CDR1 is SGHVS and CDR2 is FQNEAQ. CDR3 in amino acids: CASILGLTNTEAFF. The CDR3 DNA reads TGTGCCAGCATTCTCGGGCTGACGAACACTGAAGCTTTCTTT.

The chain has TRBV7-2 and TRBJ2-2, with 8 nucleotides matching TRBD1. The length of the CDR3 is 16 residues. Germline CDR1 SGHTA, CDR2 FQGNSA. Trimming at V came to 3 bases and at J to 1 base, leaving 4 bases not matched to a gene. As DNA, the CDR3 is TGTGCCAGCAGCTTTATAGGACAGGGGAACACCGGGGAGCTGTTTTTT. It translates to CASSFIGQGNTGELFF.

For the CDR3, the DNA is TGTGCCAGCATTCAGCGGGGGGGCGGTTACAATGAGCAGTTCTTC. As protein: CASIQRGGGYNEQFF. V gene TRBV28 combines with J gene TRBJ2-1; 10 nucleotides align to TRBD2. CDR3 size: 15 residues. Germline V gene sequence: CDR1 MDHEN, CDR2 SYDVKM. V gave up 7 bases and J gave up 4 bases; unmatched junction bases: 7. Variable domain in full (rest from reference TRBV28 and TRBJ2-1): DVKVTQSSRYLVKRTGEKVFLECVQDMDHENMFWYRQDPGLGLRLIYFSYDVKMKEKGDIPEGYSVSREKKERFSLILESASTNQTSMYLCASIQRGGGYNEQFFGPGTRLTVL.

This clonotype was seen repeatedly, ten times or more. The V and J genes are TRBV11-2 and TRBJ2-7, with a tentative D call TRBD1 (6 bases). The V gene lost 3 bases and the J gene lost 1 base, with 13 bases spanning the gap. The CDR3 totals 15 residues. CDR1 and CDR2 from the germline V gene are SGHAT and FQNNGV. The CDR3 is CASSFLGTGSYEQYF. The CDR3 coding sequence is TGTGCCAGCAGCTTCCTCGGAACAGGGTCCTACGAGCAGTACTTC.

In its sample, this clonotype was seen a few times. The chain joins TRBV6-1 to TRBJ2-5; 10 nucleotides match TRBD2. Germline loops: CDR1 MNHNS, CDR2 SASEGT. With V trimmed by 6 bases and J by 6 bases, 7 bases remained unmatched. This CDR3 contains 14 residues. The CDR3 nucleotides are TGTGCCAGCAGCTCGGGACTAGCGAGGAAGACCCAGTACTTC. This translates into CASSSGLARKTQYF.

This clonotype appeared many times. CDR3 in amino acids: CASSDVLGGYEQYF. Here the CDR3 DNA reads TGTGCCAGCAGCGATGTCTTAGGGGGTTACGAGCAGTACTTC. The genes are TRBV11-2 and TRBJ2-7, with D possibly matching TRBD1 (6 bases). The germline V and J ends were trimmed by 5 bases and 4 bases, with 15 bases remaining between them. Germline assignment: CDR1 SGHAT and CDR2 FQNNGV. The length of the CDR3 is 14 residues.

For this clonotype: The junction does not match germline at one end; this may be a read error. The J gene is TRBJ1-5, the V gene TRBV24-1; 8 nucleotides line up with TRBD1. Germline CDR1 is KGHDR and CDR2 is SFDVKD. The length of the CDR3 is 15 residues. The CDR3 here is CATSERTGTNRPQHF. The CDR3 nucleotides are TGTGCCACCAGTGAAAGGACAGGGACCAATCGGCCCCAGCATTTT.

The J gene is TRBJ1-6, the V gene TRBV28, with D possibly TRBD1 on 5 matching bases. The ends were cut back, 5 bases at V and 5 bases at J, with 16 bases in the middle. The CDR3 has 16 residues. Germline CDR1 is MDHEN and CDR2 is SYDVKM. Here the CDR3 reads CASSPQGLSNNSPLHF. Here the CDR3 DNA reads TGTGCCAGCAGTCCGCAGGGACTTAGTAATAATTCACCCCTCCACTTT.

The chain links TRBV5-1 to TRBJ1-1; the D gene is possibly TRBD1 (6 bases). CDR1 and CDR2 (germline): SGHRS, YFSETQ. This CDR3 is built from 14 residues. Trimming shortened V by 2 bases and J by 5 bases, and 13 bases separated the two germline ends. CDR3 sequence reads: CASSFLDSPTEAFF. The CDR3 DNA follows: TGCGCCAGCAGCTTCTTGGACAGCCCGACTGAAGCTTTCTTT.